Shown below are 28 T cell receptor beta chains from a single sample sequenced in a study of blood T cell repertoires in COVID-19. Only in-frame clones appear in the TCRdb table, and some are missing; sequencing was by immunoSEQ multiplex PCR. The sample contains about 76,000 clones, 75% to 80% of which appear only once. The sequenced sample was peripheral blood. Receptors were obtained from a human donor in a cohort sampled during active COVID-19.

CDR3 sequence: CAWSETTPYEQYF. Here the CDR3 DNA reads TGTGCCTGGAGTGAGACTACCCCCTACGAGCAGTACTTC. The chain recombines TRBV30 with TRBJ2-7; weak D call: TRBD2 (5 bases). The germline gives CDR1 GTSNPN, CDR2 SVGIG (reference sequence). This CDR3 is built from 13 residues. Trimming removed 1 base from V and 2 bases from J, with 9 bases in between. The full variable domain, with the rest looked up from reference TRBV30 and TRBJ2-7, is SQTIHQWPATLVQPVGSPLSLECTVEGTSNPNLYWYRQAAGRGLQLLFYSVGIGQISSEVPQNLSASRPQDRQFILSSKKLLLSDSGFYLCAWSETTPYEQYFGPGTRLTVT.

J is TRBJ1-6 and V is TRBV6-2 or TRBV6-3; TRBD1 might be the D (6 bases). V was trimmed by 6 bases and J by 7 bases, leaving 16 bases between them. CDR1 and CDR2 (germline): MNHEY, SVGEGT. The length of the CDR3 is 15 residues. The CDR3 protein is CASSSIGTTNSPLHF. CDR3 DNA: TGTGCCAGCAGCAGCATCGGGACAACCAATTCACCCCTCCACTTT.

The chain combines TRBV11-3 with TRBJ2-7; tentatively, D is TRBD2 (6 bases). The V and J ends lost 2 bases and 7 bases respectively, with 15 bases between them. The V gene's germline CDR1 is SGHNT and CDR2 YENEEA. This CDR3 has 14 amino acids. The CDR3 loop reads CASSLSPGALEQYF. CDR3 in DNA: TGTGCCAGCAGCTTATCTCCGGGAGCACTTGAGCAGTACTTC.

This chain joins TRBV5-4 and TRBJ2-7; TRBD2 agrees at 10 bases. Germline V CDR1 and CDR2: SGHNT, YYREEE (reference sequence). This CDR3 contains 16 residues. V lost 5 bases, J lost 4 bases, and 12 bases stayed unmatched. CDR3 loop: CASSSQSGRASYEQYF. The CDR3 DNA reads TGTGCCAGCAGTTCTCAGAGCGGGAGGGCCTCTTACGAGCAGTACTTC.

Comments on this clone: This specimen includes other DNA sequences encoding the same CDR3. J is TRBJ1-6 and V is TRBV18; 7 bases agree with TRBD1. CDR1 and CDR2 (germline): KGHSH, LQKENI. V lost 2 bases and J lost 8; bases outside the gene matches: 0. The CDR3 consists of 13 residues. This CDR3 is CASSPDRDSPLHF. CDR3 in DNA: TGTGCCAGCTCACCAGACAGGGATTCACCCCTCCACTTT.

This sequence joins TRBV9 and TRBJ1-5; 8 bases map to TRBD1. Losses at the gene ends were 0 bases for V and 0 bases for J; bases not matched to a gene: 8. Germline V gene data show CDR1 as SGDLS and CDR2 as YYNGEE. The CDR3 loop spans 18 amino acids. CDR3 nucleotide sequence: TGTGCCAGCAGCGTAGTAGTCAGGGGGCCCAATAGCAATCAGCCCCAGCATTTT. This gives the protein CASSVVVRGPNSNQPQHF.

The chain has TRBV5-1 and TRBJ2-1, with 7 bases identical to TRBD2. The germline gives CDR1 SGHRS, CDR2 YFSETQ. This CDR3 region has 16 residues. Trimming took 4 bases from V and 0 from J; bases not matched to a gene: 7. The CDR3 reads CASSKTGTTSYNEQFF. The CDR3 bases are TGCGCCAGCAGCAAGACCGGGACTACCTCCTACAATGAGCAGTTCTTC.

The chain couples TRBV5-1 to TRBJ1-3, with a tentative D call TRBD1 (5 bases). The germline V and J ends were trimmed by 0 bases and 0 bases, with 7 bases remaining between them. The length of the CDR3 is 15 residues. From germline, CDR1 is SGHRS and CDR2 YFSETQ. The CDR3 DNA reads as TGCGCCAGCAGCTTGGCCGGGGGCTCTGGAAACACCATATATTTT. Amino acid sequence: CASSLAGGSGNTIYF.

V usage is TRBV5-4 and J usage is TRBJ1-2, with D perhaps TRBD1 (5 bases). The CDR3 runs 14 residues. Trimming took off 4 bases at V and 4 bases at J, with 14 bases between the two ends. Germline V gene lookup returns CDR1 SGHNT and CDR2 YYREEE (reference sequence). CDR3 loop: CASSGRGFGYGYTF. DNA for the CDR3: TGTGCCAGCAGCGGTAGGGGTTTTGGCTATGGCTACACCTTC.

For the CDR3, the DNA is TGTGCCAGCAGCGTAGTGAGTAGCGGAACGAACACCGGGGAGCTGTTTTTT. This encodes CASSVVSSGTNTGELFF. The gene calls are TRBV9 and TRBJ2-2; TRBD2 is a possible D gene (6 bases). CDR3 size: 17 residues. CDR1 is SGDLS and CDR2 is YYNGEE in the germline V gene. Trimming left V 0 bases short and J 0 bases short, with 12 bases between.

This clone turned up a few times. CDR3 residues: CASSFRIPTGKQYF. CDR3 nucleotide sequence: TGTGCCAGCAGTTTCAGGATCCCTACGGGGAAGCAGTACTTC. The chain employs TRBV27 and TRBJ2-7; D might be TRBD2 (5 bases). Germline CDR1 MNHEY, CDR2 SMNVEV (reference sequence). This CDR3 is built from 14 residues. The ends were cut back, 3 bases at V and 8 bases at J, with 17 bases in the middle.

V is TRBV19 and J is TRBJ2-1; D not resolved. Trimming cost V 3 bases and J 7 bases, with 10 bases left between them. This CDR3 has 13 residues. Germline V gives CDR1 LNHDA, CDR2 SQIVND (reference sequence). In nucleotides, the CDR3 is TGTGCCAGTAGTATGGGCCCGGTTAATGAGCAGTTCTTC. Its protein is CASSMGPVNEQFF.

The J gene is TRBJ2-7, the V gene TRBV3-1 (or the pseudogene TRBV3-2), with 9 bases aligning to TRBD2. V was pared by 0 bases and J by 1 base, with 16 bases of the junction left unmatched. This CDR3 spans 20 amino acids. CDR1 LGHDT and CDR2 YNNKEL come from the germline V gene (reference sequence). This CDR3 is CASSQDIGGGRGVLSYEQYF. The DNA of the CDR3 is TGTGCCAGCAGCCAAGATATCGGAGGCGGGAGGGGGGTTCTGTCCTACGAGCAGTACTTC.

This clone came up a few times. This rearrangement joins TRBV10-2 to TRBJ2-5, with D maybe TRBD1 (6 bases). Germline CDR1 reads WSHSY; CDR2 reads SAAADI. V shed 3 bases and J shed 5 bases, with 13 bases lying between them. There are 14 residues in the CDR3. The CDR3 nucleotides are TGCGCCAGCAGTGACCCTACAGGGTCGGAGACCCAGTACTTC. Its protein product is CASSDPTGSETQYF.

This chain joins TRBV24-1 and TRBJ2-7, with 13 bases identical to TRBD2. The CDR3 is 16 amino acids. The trim removed 0 bases at V and 2 bases at J, leaving 0 bases unmatched. CDR1 is KGHDR, CDR2 SFDVKD, per germline. CDR3 residues: CATSDLGTSGTYEQYF. The CDR3 DNA is TGTGCCACCAGTGATTTGGGGACTAGCGGGACCTACGAGCAGTACTTC.

In this sample, this clone turned up once. The rearrangement links TRBV11-3 to TRBJ2-5, with a possible D match to TRBD2 (6 bases). The CDR3 length is 16 residues. Germline values: CDR1 SGHNT, CDR2 YENEEA. The ends were cut back, 5 bases at V and 2 bases at J, with 18 bases in the middle. CDR3 in amino acids: CASSLGIGRGQETQYF. CDR3 nucleotides: TGTGCCAGCAGCCTAGGAATCGGGAGAGGTCAAGAGACCCAGTACTTC.

The V gene is TRBV25-1, the J gene TRBJ2-6; tentative D call: TRBD1 (5 bases). CDR3 length equals 17 residues. Trimming shortened V by 2 bases and J by 1 base, and 12 bases separated the two germline ends. The germline V gene encodes CDR1 MGHDK and CDR2 SYGVNS. CDR3 in amino acids: CASSEQGTRSGANVLTF. In DNA, the CDR3 is TGTGCCAGCAGTGAACAGGGTACAAGGTCTGGGGCCAACGTCCTGACTTTC.

J is TRBJ2-4 and V is TRBV6-5; 11 bases match TRBD2. CDR1 is MNHEY and CDR2 is SVGAGI in the germline V gene. The CDR3 contains 14 residues. V dropped 7 bases and J dropped 5; count of bases not matched to a gene: 4. The CDR3 spells CASTPGLAENIQYF. The CDR3 coding sequence is TGTGCCAGCACTCCGGGACTAGCGGAAAACATTCAGTACTTC.

V gene TRBV15 combines with J gene TRBJ1-4; D is ambiguous. Trimming left V 3 bases short and J 1 base short, with 12 bases between. Per germline, CDR1 LNHNV and CDR2 YYDKDF (reference sequence). The CDR3 extends over 16 amino acids. The DNA for the CDR3 is TGTGCCACCAGCAGCGTACTAGGGATAACTAATGAAAAACTGTTTTTT. Translation gives CATSSVLGITNEKLFF. The full variable domain, completed using reference TRBV15 and TRBJ1-4, is DAMVIQNPRYQVTQFGKPVTLSCSQTLNHNVMYWYQQKSSQAPKLLFHYYDKDFNNEADTPDNFQSRRPNTSFCFLDIRSPGLGDTAMYLCATSSVLGITNEKLFFGSGTQLSVL.

The rearrangement uses TRBV6-5 and TRBJ1-2; 8 bases match TRBD1. Germline loops: CDR1 MNHEY, CDR2 SVGAGI. V shed 10 bases and J 6 bases; nucleotides not matched to a gene: 7. This CDR3 is 12 amino acids long. CDR3 coding DNA: TGTGCCATTTCGGACAGGGTGGATGGCTACACCTTC. Amino acids: CAISDRVDGYTF.

The CDR3 protein is CAWGQGAGGYTF. In nucleotides, the CDR3 is TGTGCCTGGGGACAGGGGGCGGGAGGCTACACCTTC. The gene calls are TRBV30 and TRBJ1-2, with TRBD1 matching over 11 bases. V lost 5 bases to trimming and J lost 8 bases; unmatched junction nucleotides: 4. The germline gives CDR1 GTSNPN, CDR2 SVGIG (reference sequence). The CDR3 has 12 amino acids. Using reference TRBV30 and TRBJ1-2 for the parts outside the CDR3, the full variable domain is SQTIHQWPATLVQPVGSPLSLECTVEGTSNPNLYWYRQAAGRGLQLLFYSVGIGQISSEVPQNLSASRPQDRQFILSSKKLLLSDSGFYLCAWGQGAGGYTFGSGTRLTVV.

As DNA, the CDR3 is TGTGCCAGCACCTCAGGGATGGACTATGGCTACACCTTC. Its protein product is CASTSGMDYGYTF. This rearrangement joins TRBV6-5 to TRBJ1-2, with D tentatively TRBD1 (5 bases). In germline, CDR1 is MNHEY, CDR2 SVGAGI. The ends were cut back, 7 bases at V and 3 bases at J, with 12 bases in the middle. The CDR3 has 13 residues.

This chain connects TRBV2 to TRBJ2-2, with a weak D call TRBD2 (5 bases). Germline-derived CDR1 and CDR2 are SNHLY and FYNNEI. The CDR3 sequence is 14 residues long. Trimming took off 8 bases at V and 6 bases at J, with 16 bases between the two ends. The CDR3 region has the DNA TGTGCCAGCTGCCTATTAGGAGGAGCCGGGGAGCTGTTTTTT. This sequence encodes CASCLLGGAGELFF.

The chain couples TRBV18 to TRBJ1-3; TRBD1 might be the D (5 bases). The V and J ends lost 5 bases and 0 bases respectively, with 14 bases between them. Germline V CDR1 and CDR2: KGHSH, LQKENI. CDR3 length: 16 residues. The CDR3 loop is CASSLGTGSSGNTIYF. The CDR3 coding sequence is TGTGCCAGCTCATTGGGAACAGGCAGCTCTGGAAACACCATATATTTT.

The chain uses TRBV6-6 and TRBJ2-2, with D tentatively TRBD1 (5 bases). The V and J ends lost 0 bases and 6 bases respectively, with 11 bases between them. This CDR3 comprises 15 residues. The germline V gene encodes CDR1 MNHNY and CDR2 SVGAGI (reference sequence). CDR3 bases: TGTGCCAGCAGTTACTCGACAGTTGCCCCCGGGGAGCTGTTTTTT. Encoded protein: CASSYSTVAPGELFF.

The chain uses TRBV9 and TRBJ2-3; TRBD2 might be the D (6 bases). V was shortened by 0 bases and J by 2 bases, with 13 bases between the two germline ends. The CDR3 extends over 16 amino acids. Germline-derived CDR1 and CDR2 are SGDLS and YYNGEE. The CDR3 here is CASSVVDSGFTDTQYF. The CDR3 bases are TGTGCCAGCAGCGTAGTTGATAGCGGATTCACAGATACGCAGTATTTT.

This clone has a handful of counts. V is TRBV5-4 and J is TRBJ1-2; 8 bases are a match to TRBD1. This CDR3 spans 15 amino acids. Per germline, CDR1 SGHNT and CDR2 YYREEE (reference sequence). The V segment lost 4 bases and the J segment 3 bases; nucleotides outside the gene matches: 8. The CDR3 loop is CASSPGLDRDYGYTF. The CDR3 coding sequence is TGTGCCAGCAGCCCCGGTTTGGACAGGGACTATGGCTACACCTTC.

The gene calls are TRBV7-2 and TRBJ2-7; D is perhaps TRBD2 (7 bases). Trimming pared 1 base from V and 2 bases from J, leaving 15 bases between. Germline CDR1 and CDR2: SGHTA and FQGNSA. The CDR3 has 16 amino acids. The chain's CDR3 is CASSLGNRGRAYEQYF. The CDR3 DNA is TGTGCCAGCAGCTTAGGGAATAGGGGGAGGGCCTACGAGCAGTACTTC.